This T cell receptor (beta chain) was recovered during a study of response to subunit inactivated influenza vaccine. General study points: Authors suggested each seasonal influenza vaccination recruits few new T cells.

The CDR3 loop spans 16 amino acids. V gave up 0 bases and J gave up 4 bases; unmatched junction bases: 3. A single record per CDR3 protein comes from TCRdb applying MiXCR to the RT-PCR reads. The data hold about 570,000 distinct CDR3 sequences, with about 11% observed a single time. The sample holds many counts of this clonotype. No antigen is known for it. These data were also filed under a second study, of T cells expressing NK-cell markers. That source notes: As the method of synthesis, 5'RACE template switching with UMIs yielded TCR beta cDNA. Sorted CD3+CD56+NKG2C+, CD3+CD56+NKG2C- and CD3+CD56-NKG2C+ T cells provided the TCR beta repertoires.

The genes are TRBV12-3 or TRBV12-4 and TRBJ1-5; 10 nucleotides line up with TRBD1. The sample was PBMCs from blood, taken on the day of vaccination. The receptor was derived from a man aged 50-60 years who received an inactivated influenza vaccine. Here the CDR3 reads CASSLARDRGNQPQHF. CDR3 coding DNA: TGTGCCAGCAGTTTAGCGCGGGACAGGGGTAATCAGCCCCAGCATTTT.